This TCR beta chain appears in the sequencing data of a study of graft-versus-host responses after intestinal transplantation. Study-wide background: Grafts were multivisceral, liver-intestinal, or isolated intestinal. Uniformly, recipients were administered anti-thymocyte globulin induction with subsequent tacrolimus and steroids for around 3 years.

In the case of this clone: Its antigen remains unknown.

Overall study findings and caveats: Researchers found peak circulating GvH clone levels linked to early post-transplant HvG declines. In recipient marrow, GvH clones were found, and some appeared first in ileum or blood.

V shed 5 bases and J shed 5 bases, with 16 bases lying between them. The CDR3 length is 15 residues. Per germline, CDR1 MDHEN and CDR2 SYDVKM. Using immunoSEQ multiplex PCR, the repertoire was profiled, and TCRdb retains in-frame clones only, with some absent. Among 130,000 to 150,000 clones listed, around 90% were seen once. The sequencing here drew on unstimulated CD4+ T cells sorted from spleen or lymph node cells, taken before intestinal transplant. The TCR comes from a human donor who received an intestinal transplant. The chain recombines TRBV28 with TRBJ1-5, with D uncertain. This CDR3 is CASSPTILTDQPQHF. In nucleotides, the CDR3 is TGTGCCAGCAGTCCTACAATCCTTACAGATCAGCCCCAGCATTTT.